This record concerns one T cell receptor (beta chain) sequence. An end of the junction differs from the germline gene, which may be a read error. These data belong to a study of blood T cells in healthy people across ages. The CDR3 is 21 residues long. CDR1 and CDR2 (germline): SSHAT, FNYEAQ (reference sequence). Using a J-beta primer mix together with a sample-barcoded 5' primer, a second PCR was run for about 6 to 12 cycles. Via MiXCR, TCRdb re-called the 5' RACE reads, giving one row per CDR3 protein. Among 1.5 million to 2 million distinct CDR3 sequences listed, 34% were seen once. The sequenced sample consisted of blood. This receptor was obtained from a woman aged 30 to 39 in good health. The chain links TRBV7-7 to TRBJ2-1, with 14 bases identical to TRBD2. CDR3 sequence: CASNLAPGTSGSPSSYNEQFF. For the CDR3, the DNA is TGTGCCAGCAACTTAGCGCCCGGGACTAGCGGGAGCCCCAGCTCCTACAATGAGCAGTTCTTC.